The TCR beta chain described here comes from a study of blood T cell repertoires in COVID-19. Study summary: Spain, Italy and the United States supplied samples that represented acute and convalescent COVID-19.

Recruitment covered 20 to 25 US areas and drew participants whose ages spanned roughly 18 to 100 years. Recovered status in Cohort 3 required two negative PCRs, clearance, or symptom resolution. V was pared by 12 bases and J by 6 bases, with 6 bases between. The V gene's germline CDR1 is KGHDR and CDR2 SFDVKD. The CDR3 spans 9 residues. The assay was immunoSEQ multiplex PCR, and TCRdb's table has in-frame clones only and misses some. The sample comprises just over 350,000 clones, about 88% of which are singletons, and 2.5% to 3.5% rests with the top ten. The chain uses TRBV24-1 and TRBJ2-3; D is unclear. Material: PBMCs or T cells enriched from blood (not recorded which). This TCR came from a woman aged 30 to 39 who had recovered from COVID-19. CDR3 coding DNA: TGTGCCCCCTTCGATACGCAGTATTTT. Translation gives CAPFDTQYF.